This passage covers 17 T cell receptor beta chains from one sample sequenced in a study of T cells in Graves' hyperthyroidism and ophthalmopathy. Authors of the study amplified TCR beta CDR3 regions from RNA transcripts. Carried out on the TCR CDR3, a first-round RT-PCR used the HTBI primer set. From the multiplex PCR reads, TCRdb called clonotypes with MiXCR, one entry per CDR3 protein. The repertoire includes hundreds of thousands of distinct CDR3 sequences, around 21% of them detected once, and more than 30% sits in the top ten. What was sequenced was blood. These TCRs come from a young man with Graves' ophthalmopathy.

This clonotype has ten or more counts. This chain joins TRBV7-9 and TRBJ2-4; D is possibly TRBD1 (6 bases). Trimming pared 0 bases from V and 4 bases from J, leaving 7 bases between. The CDR3 loop spans 14 amino acids. In germline, CDR1 is SEHNR, CDR2 FQNEAQ (reference sequence). CDR3 amino acids: CASSLAQGKNIQYF. In DNA form, the CDR3 reads TGTGCCAGCAGCTTAGCACAGGGAAAAAACATTCAGTACTTC.

The J gene is TRBJ1-1, the V gene TRBV30; possibly TRBD1 for D (5 bases). Germline-derived CDR1 and CDR2 are GTSNPN and SVGIG (reference sequence). The CDR3 extends over 13 amino acids. The V end lost 3 bases, the J end lost 10 bases, and 18 bases lay between the germline ends. The CDR3 loop reads CAWRERRGMRAFF. CDR3 nucleotides: TGTGCCTGGAGGGAACGGCGGGGCATGCGAGCTTTCTTT.

This clonotype turned up a few times. This chain uses TRBV12-3 or TRBV12-4 with TRBJ2-6; D call uncertain. V was cut by 3 bases and J by 8 bases, with 11 bases left in between. CDR3 size: 14 residues. CDR3 sequence: CASSFLGPSNVLTF. CDR3 DNA: TGTGCCAGCAGTTTTCTGGGCCCTTCCAACGTCCTGACTTTC.

The chain carries TRBV3-1 and TRBJ2-1, with TRBD2 identical over 14 bases. V gave up 4 bases and J gave up 0 bases; unmatched junction bases: 8. CDR3 size: 19 residues. The germline V gene encodes CDR1 LGHDT and CDR2 YNNKEL (reference sequence). CDR3 amino acids: CASSPRTSGRFSSYNEQFF. CDR3 in DNA: TGTGCCAGCAGCCCCAGGACTAGCGGGAGGTTCAGCTCCTACAATGAGCAGTTCTTC.

The chain has TRBV18 and TRBJ2-7; 8 positions match TRBD1. Germline CDR1 and CDR2: KGHSH and LQKENI. V was pared by 5 bases and J by 6 bases, with 9 bases of the junction left unmatched. The CDR3 extends over 14 amino acids. CDR3 loop: CASSIGQGNREQYF. In DNA form, the CDR3 reads TGTGCCAGCTCAATTGGACAGGGCAATCGCGAGCAGTACTTC.

This clonotype turned up a few times. The chain links TRBV20-1 to TRBJ2-5; D uncertain. CDR1 and CDR2 (germline): DFQATT, SNEGSKA (reference sequence). The CDR3 runs 11 residues. V lost 0 bases, J lost 6 bases, and 5 bases lay in between. CDR3 residues: CSARDRKTQYF. DNA of the CDR3: TGCAGTGCTAGAGATAGGAAGACCCAGTACTTC.

The V call is TRBV2, the J call TRBJ2-7; 9 bases align to TRBD2. This CDR3 is 17 amino acids long. The ends lost 0 bases at V and 6 bases at J; junction bases unmatched: 12. In germline, CDR1 is SNHLY, CDR2 FYNNEI. The CDR3 DNA reads as TGTGCCAGCAGTGAAGCTCATAGCGGGGGATCGGGACTCGAGCAGTACTTC. Its protein product is CASSEAHSGGSGLEQYF.

About this clonotype itself: With a much larger clone just one base away, this may be a read error. This chain joins TRBV7-9 and TRBJ2-7; 7 bases align to TRBD2. This CDR3 contains 12 residues. Germline lookup yields CDR1 SEHNR and CDR2 FQNEAQ (reference sequence). CDR3 bases: TGTGCCTGCAGCCCGCCGGGGGGCGAGCAGTACTTC. This translates into CACSPPGGEQYF.

This chain links TRBV5-1 with TRBJ2-7; D tentatively reads TRBD1 or TRBD2 (5 bases each). CDR3 size: 15 residues. Germline V lookup: CDR1 SGHRS, CDR2 YFSETQ. V was shortened by 0 bases and J by 2 bases, with 12 bases between the two germline ends. CDR3 DNA: TGCGCCAGCAGCTTGGCGGCAGGGAGTCCCTACGAGCAGTACTTC. Protein sequence: CASSLAAGSPYEQYF.

V gene TRBV20-1 combines with J gene TRBJ2-7, with D perhaps TRBD1 (7 bases). This CDR3 spans 14 amino acids. From germline, CDR1 is DFQATT and CDR2 SNEGSKA (reference sequence). Trimming left V 5 bases short and J 4 bases short, with 18 bases between. The CDR3 is CSASTTTGRYEQYF. The CDR3 DNA sequence: TGCAGTGCTTCCACGACGACAGGGAGGTACGAGCAGTACTTC.

The chain couples TRBV7-8 to TRBJ2-1, with 7 bases fitting TRBD1. The junction had 4 bases not matched to a gene; V was cut back by 1 base and J by 7 bases. The germline V gene has CDR1 SGHVS and CDR2 FQNEAQ. The CDR3 is 14 amino acids. CDR3 residues: CASSLGDSLNEQFF. The CDR3 DNA follows: TGTGCCAGCAGCTTAGGGGACAGCCTGAATGAGCAGTTCTTC.

This clonotype has just a few counts. This chain links TRBV27 with TRBJ2-4; TRBD1 might be the D (7 bases). This CDR3 is 17 amino acids long. Trimming shortened V by 6 bases and J by 7 bases, and 25 bases separated the two germline ends. Germline V CDR1 and CDR2: MNHEY, SMNVEV (reference sequence). DNA of the CDR3: TGTGCCAGCAGACGGGACAGAATCGGCGCGGAGGGCAACATTCAGTACTTC. Amino acids: CASRRDRIGAEGNIQYF.

V usage is TRBV19 and J usage is TRBJ1-1, with D possibly matching TRBD1 (6 bases). Germline CDR1 LNHDA, CDR2 SQIVND (reference sequence). This CDR3 region has 15 residues. Trimming cost V 5 bases and J 4 bases, with 17 bases left between them. Here the CDR3 reads CASSASITGSTEAFF. CDR3 sequence (DNA): TGTGCCAGTAGTGCCTCGATAACAGGGAGCACTGAAGCTTTCTTT. Full variable domain (outside the CDR3, taken from reference TRBV19 and TRBJ1-1): DGGITQSPKYLFRKEGQNVTLSCEQNLNHDAMYWYRQDPGQGLRLIYYSQIVNDFQKGDIAEGYSVSREKKESFPLTVTSAQKNPTAFYLCASSASITGSTEAFFGQGTRLTVV.

The sample holds a few counts of this clonotype. The rearrangement joins TRBV7-9 to TRBJ2-4; possible D gene TRBD2, 6 bases. V was trimmed by 2 bases and J by 3 bases, leaving 17 bases between them. Germline-derived CDR1 and CDR2 are SEHNR and FQNEAQ (reference sequence). The CDR3 consists of 17 residues. CDR3 coding DNA: TGTGCCAGCAGCTTAAGGCCCGGGACCGGGGGCAAAAACATTCAGTACTTC. Protein product: CASSLRPGTGGKNIQYF.

At least ten counts were recorded for this clonotype. The chain has TRBV7-9 and TRBJ2-1; TRBD2 matches at 8 bases. Trimming took 6 bases from V and 8 from J; bases not matched to a gene: 15. The CDR3 consists of 16 residues. CDR1 and CDR2 (germline): SEHNR, FQNEAQ (reference sequence). The CDR3 coding sequence is TGTGCCAGCAGGTCCCTCCCAGCGGGAGTATCCGATGAGCAGTTCTTC. Translated, it gives CASRSLPAGVSDEQFF.

This clonotype showed up many times. The chain has TRBV5-1 and TRBJ2-7, with a tentative D call TRBD1 (6 bases). Deletions cut 1 base from V and 2 bases from J, with 10 bases between. The germline CDR1 and CDR2 sequences are SGHRS and YFSETQ. This CDR3 has 14 amino acids. The CDR3 is CASSLRGGTYEQYF. The CDR3 coding sequence is TGCGCCAGCAGCTTGAGAGGGGGAACCTACGAGCAGTACTTC.

The chain joins TRBV20-1 to TRBJ2-3, with 12 bases lining up with TRBD2. This CDR3 is built from 14 residues. V lost 2 bases to trimming and J lost 6 bases; unmatched junction nucleotides: 3. Per germline, CDR1 DFQATT and CDR2 SNEGSKA (reference sequence). CDR3 protein: CSARSGTSGDTQYF. The CDR3 bases are TGCAGTGCTAGATCCGGGACTAGCGGGGATACGCAGTATTTT.